Listed below are T cell receptor beta chains from one sample, sequenced in a study of blood T cell repertoires in COVID-19. The table came from immunoSEQ multiplex PCR; TCRdb's copy has only in-frame clones and leaves some out. The top ten hold 30% to 35% of the sample, which has roughly 92,000 clones, around four fifths seen once. Material: peripheral blood. The origin of the receptors is an elderly woman with active or convalescent COVID-19. The CDR3 runs from the conserved cysteine through the conserved F or W. D genes are given only for firm matches. Clone size is shown for a subset of rows, as once, few, many or a class of expanded clone.

TRBV3-1/TRBV3-2,TRBD2,TRBJ2-5,NA,CASSRRLAQGETQYF,TGTGCCAGCAGTCGTAGACTAGCGCAGGGGGAGACCCAGTACTTC
TRBV7-2,TRBD1,TRBJ2-7,NA,CASSLDGTGPYEQYF,TGTGCCAGCAGCTTAGATGGGACAGGGCCCTACGAGCAGTACTTC
TRBV11-2,TRBD2,TRBJ2-1,NA,CASSFVAGGSNEQFF,TGTGCCAGCAGCTTTGTAGCGGGGGGTTCCAATGAGCAGTTCTTC
TRBV2,TRBD1,TRBJ2-6,NA,CASSGTAANVLTF,TGTGCCAGCAGCGGGACAGCGGCCAACGTCCTGACTTTC
TRBV6-2/TRBV6-3,NA,TRBJ2-3,once,CASSYHRDTDTQYF,TGTGCCAGCAGTTACCATAGAGATACAGATACGCAGTATTTT
TRBV7-3,TRBD2,TRBJ2-1,once,CASSLNPPGLAGVPNEQFF,TGTGCCAGCAGCTTAAATCCCCCGGGACTAGCGGGAGTCCCCAATGAGCAGTTCTTC
TRBV28,NA,TRBJ2-1,NA,CASKTSGHLFNEQFF,TGTGCCAGCAAAACCTCGGGACACCTTTTCAATGAGCAGTTCTTC
TRBV6-5,TRBD1,TRBJ1-1,NA,CASIQSGGRAEAFF,TGTGCCAGCATCCAATCAGGGGGTAGGGCTGAAGCTTTCTTT
TRBV11-3,NA,TRBJ2-7,NA,CASSLLVRGEQYF,TGTGCCAGCAGCTTATTAGTCAGGGGCGAGCAGTACTTC
TRBV15,TRBD1,TRBJ1-2,NA,CATSFRQGNYGYTF,TGTGCCACCAGCTTCCGACAGGGGAACTATGGCTACACCTTC
TRBV5-1,NA,TRBJ1-2,few,CASSLALNIGYTF,TGCGCCAGCAGCTTGGCCTTGAACATTGGCTACACCTTC
TRBV6-1,NA,TRBJ1-6,NA,CASSERADSVGSPLHF,TGTGCCAGCAGTGAGAGGGCCGATTCAGTGGGTTCACCCCTCCACTTT
TRBV28,TRBD1,TRBJ2-5,NA,CASSFGTDQETQYF,TGTGCCAGCAGTTTTGGGACAGACCAAGAGACCCAGTACTTC
TRBV11-2,TRBD2,TRBJ2-3,NA,CASSPGGGGRTDTQYF,TGTGCCAGCAGCCCGGGCGGCGGGGGGCGAACAGATACGCAGTATTTT
TRBV7-9,NA,TRBJ1-1,NA,CASRSAEGTAFF,TGTGCCAGCAGGAGTGCGGAGGGGACCGCTTTCTTT
TRBV18,NA,TRBJ2-1,few,CASSPPSGTNFNEQFF,TGTGCCAGCTCACCTCCTTCCGGGACAAACTTCAATGAGCAGTTCTTC
TRBV6-5,TRBD2,TRBJ2-7,few,CASIASSGSSYEQYF,TGTGCCAGCATCGCATCTAGCGGGAGCTCCTACGAGCAGTACTTC
TRBV27,NA,TRBJ1-6,few,CASSFRPGNSPLHF,TGTGCCAGCAGTTTCCGTCCGGGGAATTCACCCCTCCACTTT
TRBV25-1,NA,TRBJ2-7,NA,CASRQSGTPGNEQYF,TGTGCCAGCAGACAGTCCGGGACACCGGGGAACGAGCAGTACTTC
TRBV10-3,TRBD2,TRBJ2-1,NA,CAISEASGRALNEQFF,TGTGCCATCAGTGAAGCTAGCGGGAGGGCCTTGAATGAGCAGTTCTTC
TRBV5-1,NA,TRBJ1-2,NA,CASSLVWGRQGLIIPGRSYGYTF,TGCGCCAGCAGCTTGGTTTGGGGGAGGCAGGGCCTAATCATTCCCGGTCGGTCCTATGGCTACACCTTC
TRBV5-1,TRBD1,TRBJ1-1,NA,CASSLAGQGAGSTEAFF,TGCGCCAGCAGCTTGGCCGGACAGGGGGCGGGGAGCACTGAAGCTTTCTTT
TRBV11-2,TRBD1,TRBJ2-7,NA,CASSHRDRGQKSRNEQYF,TGTGCCAGCAGCCACCGGGACAGGGGGCAAAAAAGCCGAAACGAGCAGTACTTC
TRBV6-2/TRBV6-3,NA,TRBJ2-7,once,CASSRGTVNEQYF,TGTGCCAGCAGTCGCGGGACAGTCAACGAGCAGTACTTC
TRBV18,NA,TRBJ1-1,NA,CASSPNAGSNTEAFF,TGTGCCAGCTCACCGAACGCAGGAAGCAACACTGAAGCTTTCTTT
TRBV20-1,NA,TRBJ1-2,NA,CSARHRAGYTF,TGCAGTGCTAGACACAGGGCTGGCTACACCTTC
TRBV3-1/TRBV3-2,NA,TRBJ2-1,NA,CASSQAGRAVGNEQFF,TGTGCCAGCAGCCAGGCCGGGAGAGCCGTGGGGAATGAGCAGTTCTTC
TRBV5-1,TRBD1,TRBJ2-7,NA,CASSLTFSSPGQISYEQYF,TGCGCCAGCAGCTTGACGTTTTCGTCGCCGGGACAGATCTCCTACGAGCAGTACTTC
TRBV6-5,NA,TRBJ1-3,NA,CASKGGARNTIYF,TGTGCCAGCAAGGGGGGGGCACGAAACACCATATATTTT
TRBV5-8,NA,TRBJ1-1,NA,CASSLDRRWEAFF,TGTGCCAGCAGCTTAGACAGACGCTGGGAAGCTTTCTTT
TRBV9,TRBD2,TRBJ2-3,NA,CASSVINPSGDTQYF,TGTGCCAGCAGCGTAATTAACCCTAGCGGGGATACGCAGTATTTT
TRBV20-1,NA,TRBJ2-1,once,CSASSTSGSYNEQFF,TGCAGTGCTAGTTCGACTAGTGGGTCCTACAATGAGCAGTTCTTC
TRBV25-1,TRBD1,TRBJ1-3,once,CASSSVTGAGNTIYF,TGTGCCAGCAGTTCAGTAACAGGGGCTGGAAACACCATATATTTT
TRBV5-1,NA,TRBJ1-1,NA,CASSLGRGTEAFF,TGCGCCAGCAGCTTAGGGAGGGGAACTGAAGCTTTCTTT
TRBV18,TRBD1,TRBJ2-3,once,CATSDREGTDTQYF,TGTGCCACCTCGGACAGGGAAGGCACAGATACGCAGTATTTT
TRBV19,NA,TRBJ2-4,NA,CASSVHPQGSGNIQYF,TGTGCCAGTAGTGTCCACCCCCAGGGGTCGGGAAACATTCAGTACTTC
TRBV11-3,NA,TRBJ2-7,NA,CASSPLGAGFDEQYF,TGTGCCAGCAGCCCACTGGGCGCGGGGTTCGACGAGCAGTACTTC
TRBV27,TRBD2,TRBJ2-1,NA,CASSFSTSGSEQFF,TGTGCCAGCAGTTTCTCGACTAGCGGGAGTGAGCAGTTCTTC
TRBV15,TRBD1,TRBJ2-7,NA,CATSADRGVYEQYF,TGTGCCACCAGCGCGGACAGGGGCGTCTACGAGCAGTACTTC
TRBV7-8,TRBD1,TRBJ2-5,NA,CASSPRQGPGQETQYF,TGTGCCAGCAGCCCAAGACAGGGTCCCGGCCAAGAGACCCAGTACTTC
TRBV15,NA,TRBJ2-1,few,CATSRDLLENEQFF,TGTGCCACCAGCAGAGATTTGCTGGAGAATGAGCAGTTCTTC
TRBV19,NA,TRBJ2-6,NA,CASSIQGLSGANVLTF,TGTGCCAGTAGTATTCAAGGACTCTCTGGGGCCAACGTCCTGACTTTC
TRBV6-5,NA,TRBJ1-2,NA,CASSYPGVPGEDGYTF,TGTGCCAGCAGTTACCCCGGGGTCCCCGGGGAGGATGGCTACACCTTC